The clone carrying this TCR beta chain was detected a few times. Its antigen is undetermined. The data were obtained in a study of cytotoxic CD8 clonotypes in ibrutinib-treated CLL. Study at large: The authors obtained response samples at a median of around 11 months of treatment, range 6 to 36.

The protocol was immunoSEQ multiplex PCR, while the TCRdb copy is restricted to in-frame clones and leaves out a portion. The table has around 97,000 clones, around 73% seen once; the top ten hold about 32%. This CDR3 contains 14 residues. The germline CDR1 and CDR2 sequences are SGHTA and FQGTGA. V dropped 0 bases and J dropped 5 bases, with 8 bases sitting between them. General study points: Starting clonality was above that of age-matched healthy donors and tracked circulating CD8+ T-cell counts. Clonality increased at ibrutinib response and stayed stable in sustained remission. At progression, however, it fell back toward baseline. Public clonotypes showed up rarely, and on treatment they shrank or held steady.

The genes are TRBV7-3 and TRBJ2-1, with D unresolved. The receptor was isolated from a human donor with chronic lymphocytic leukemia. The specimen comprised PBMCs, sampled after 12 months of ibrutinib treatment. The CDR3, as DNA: TGTGCCAGCAGCTTAACCGGTCTAGACAATGAGCAGTTCTTC. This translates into CASSLTGLDNEQFF.